This TCR beta chain was obtained from a study of T-cell reconstitution after alpha-beta-depleted transplantation in children. This clonotype was counted a few times. Germline values: CDR1 SGHAT, CDR2 FQNNGV. V was pared by 6 bases and J by 0 bases, with 23 bases of the junction left unmatched. The length of the CDR3 is 21 residues. Unique molecular identifiers were used in preparing the TCRbeta library. MiXCR, run by TCRdb on the PCR reads, gives a single entry per CDR3 protein. The sample includes approximately 590,000 distinct CDR3 sequences, more than 9% of them seen just once. The sample in question was PBMCs from the stem cell graft donor, obtained from the stem cell graft. This TCR derives from a human donor who donated a stem cell graft to a child with acute myeloid leukemia. The V gene is TRBV11-2, the J gene TRBJ2-1; the match to TRBD2 covers 7 bases. The CDR3 protein is CASRPKNGDYPYLSSYNEQFF. Here the CDR3 DNA reads TGTGCCAGCAGGCCTAAAAACGGGGACTACCCCTACCTTAGCTCCTACAATGAGCAGTTCTTC.